This passage covers 23 T cell receptor beta chains from one sample sequenced in a study of T-cell memory formation after mild COVID-19. TCRdb re-called the 5' RACE reads with MiXCR, one entry per CDR3 protein. Counted here are 270,000 or so distinct CDR3 sequences, over 15% occurring once; the ten biggest clones make up approximately 22%. Sequenced sample: PBMCs or a T cell subset sorted from them (not recorded which). These TCRs come from a man aged 18 to 29 who had mild COVID-19 (a few samples of this study predate the infection). Cell type and time point are not known.

The rearrangement links TRBV5-1 to TRBJ2-1, with a tentative D call TRBD1 (6 bases). The CDR3 totals 15 residues. From germline, CDR1 is SGHRS and CDR2 YFSETQ. V lost 2 bases and J 2 bases, leaving 11 bases between the germline ends. CDR3 sequence (DNA): TGCGCCAGCAGCTTCATGCGACAGGCCTACAATGAGCAGTTCTTC. Translated, it gives CASSFMRQAYNEQFF.

This chain uses TRBV15 with TRBJ2-5; no firm D call. Germline V CDR1 and CDR2: LNHNV, YYDKDF (reference sequence). The ends were cut back, 5 bases at V and 4 bases at J, with 8 bases in the middle. CDR3 length equals 12 residues. The CDR3 sequence is CATSRAVETQYF. Here the CDR3 DNA reads TGTGCCACCAGCCGCGCCGTAGAGACCCAGTACTTC.

This clonotype was counted at least ten times. The V gene is TRBV7-9, the J gene TRBJ2-2; 11 bases agree with TRBD1. This CDR3 comprises 16 residues. The germline V gene encodes CDR1 SEHNR and CDR2 FQNEAQ (reference sequence). With 5 bases clipped from V and 5 bases from J, the junction kept 7 bases outside the gene matches. The CDR3 reads CASSPFRDRGTGELFF. Here the CDR3 DNA reads TGTGCCAGCAGCCCCTTCCGGGACAGGGGGACCGGGGAGCTGTTTTTT.

This clonotype was seen a handful of times. The V gene is TRBV5-4, the J gene TRBJ2-7; 12 bases line up with TRBD2. Per germline, CDR1 SGHNT and CDR2 YYREEE (reference sequence). There are 15 residues in the CDR3. Losses at the gene ends were 3 bases for V and 4 bases for J; bases not matched to a gene: 5. In nucleotides, the CDR3 is TGTGCCAGCAGCTCCAAGACTAGCGGGGGATACGAGCAGTACTTC. Residues: CASSSKTSGGYEQYF.

This clonotype has a handful of counts. The chain uses TRBV7-3 and TRBJ1-1, with D hard to call. V lost 3 bases to trimming and J lost 3 bases, with 11 bases between them. The CDR3 length is 14 residues. CDR1 is SGHTA and CDR2 is FQGTGA in the germline V gene. The CDR3 sequence is CASSFNHGDTEAFF. In nucleotides, the CDR3 is TGTGCCAGCAGCTTCAACCACGGAGACACTGAAGCTTTCTTT.

In this sample, this clonotype turned up a few times. The chain joins TRBV7-9 to TRBJ1-2, with a possible D match to TRBD1 (6 bases). The CDR3 sequence is 15 residues long. CDR1 and CDR2 from the germline V gene are SEHNR and FQNEAQ (reference sequence). V lost 5 bases to trimming and J lost 6 bases, with 19 bases between them. The CDR3 loop reads CASSLLDRMGDGYTF. The CDR3 DNA reads as TGTGCCAGCAGCCTATTGGACAGAATGGGCGATGGCTACACCTTC.

This clonotype was counted only a few times. CDR3 in DNA: TGCGCCAGCAGTCACCGGGACCGCGACTATGGCTACACCTTC. Translated: CASSHRDRDYGYTF. J is TRBJ1-2 and V is TRBV5-1, with a tentative D call TRBD1 (5 bases). The germline V and J ends were trimmed by 5 bases and 3 bases, with 14 bases remaining between them. From germline, CDR1 is SGHRS and CDR2 YFSETQ. CDR3 length: 14 amino acids.

This clonotype was recorded a few times. The V gene is TRBV20-1, the J gene TRBJ1-5, with 7 bases fitting TRBD1. The CDR3 is made up of 13 amino acids. Germline CDR1 reads DFQATT; CDR2 reads SNEGSKA (reference sequence). V was pared by 3 bases and J by 3 bases, with 2 bases of the junction left unmatched. The CDR3 DNA is TGCAGTGCTAGGGGACAGCCCAATCAGCCCCAGCATTTT. Its protein product is CSARGQPNQPQHF.

Only a few counts were recorded for this clonotype. V gene TRBV4-3 combines with J gene TRBJ2-5, with TRBD2 matching over 12 bases. The CDR3 runs to 15 residues. Germline CDR1 reads LGHNA; CDR2 reads YSLEER. Trimming removed 4 bases from V and 5 bases from J; junction bases left unmatched: 5. The CDR3 is CASSLLAGGPETQYF. The CDR3 DNA reads as TGCGCCAGCAGCCTCCTAGCGGGGGGGCCCGAGACCCAGTACTTC.

There are a few counts of this clonotype. V gene TRBV6-5 combines with J gene TRBJ2-7; 8 positions match TRBD2. The V gene's germline CDR1 is MNHEY and CDR2 SVGAGI. This CDR3 spans 15 amino acids. V dropped 5 bases and J dropped 3; count of bases not matched to a gene: 9. The CDR3 reads CASSRGGSARYEQYV. The DNA for the CDR3 is TGTGCCAGCAGTCGCGGGGGGAGTGCCCGCTACGAGCAGTACGTC.

In this sample, this clonotype turned up a few times. CDR3 in amino acids: CASSFPGTAYGYTF. CDR3 in DNA: TGTGCCAGCAGCTTTCCGGGGACAGCCTATGGCTACACCTTC. The chain combines TRBV7-2 with TRBJ1-2; 7 bases map to TRBD1. The CDR3 extends over 14 amino acids. Germline V gene sequence: CDR1 SGHTA, CDR2 FQGNSA. The V segment lost 3 bases and the J segment 4 bases; nucleotides outside the gene matches: 5.

This clonotype was recorded a few times. The gene calls are TRBV12-3 or TRBV12-4 and TRBJ2-5, with 12 bases lining up with TRBD1. This CDR3 is 16 amino acids long. V shed 5 bases, J shed 5 bases, and the junction held 9 bases outside the gene matches. Written as DNA, the CDR3 is TGTGCCAGCAGTGCAAACCGGGACAGGGGGCTTGAGACCCAGTACTTC. Translation: CASSANRDRGLETQYF.

V gene TRBV6-2 or TRBV6-3 combines with J gene TRBJ2-1, with D perhaps TRBD2 (7 bases). CDR1 MNHEY and CDR2 SVGEGT come from the germline V gene. Trimming took off 2 bases at V and 4 bases at J, with 15 bases between the two ends. This CDR3 comprises 16 residues. CDR3 sequence: CASSYPGGGGYNEQFF. The DNA for the CDR3 is TGTGCCAGCAGTTACCCCGGGGGCGGGGGATACAATGAGCAGTTCTTC.

J is TRBJ1-5 and V is TRBV12-3 or TRBV12-4; TRBD1 matches at 10 bases. V dropped 3 bases and J dropped 9; count of bases not matched to a gene: 5. CDR3 size: 14 residues. The CDR3 here is CASSFGQGVPPQHF. CDR3 in DNA: TGTGCCAGCAGTTTCGGACAGGGGGTTCCGCCCCAGCATTTT.

This clonotype was seen many times. CDR3 sequence reads: CASSRGGGYGYTF. The DNA for the CDR3 is TGTGCCAGCAGCCGCGGAGGCGGCTATGGCTACACCTTC. The rearrangement links TRBV7-9 to TRBJ1-2; no clear D gene. The V gene's germline CDR1 is SEHNR and CDR2 FQNEAQ (reference sequence). V lost 5 bases to trimming and J lost 4 bases, with 11 bases between them. The CDR3 has 13 amino acids.

The chain is built from TRBV5-5 and TRBJ1-2, with D maybe TRBD1 (5 bases). Germline CDR1 is SGHKS and CDR2 is YYEKEE (reference sequence). The CDR3 is made up of 15 amino acids. V was shortened by 0 bases and J by 6 bases, with 15 bases between the two germline ends. CDR3 sequence: CASSLVPGNPNGYTF. The CDR3 DNA sequence: TGTGCCAGCAGCTTGGTCCCAGGGAACCCAAATGGCTACACCTTC.

V gene TRBV9 combines with J gene TRBJ2-6, with D tentatively TRBD2 (7 bases). This CDR3 region has 17 residues. V shed 1 base and J shed 0 bases, with 11 bases lying between them. The V gene's germline CDR1 is SGDLS and CDR2 YYNGEE. DNA for the CDR3: TGTGCCAGCAGCGTAACCGGGGGGCCCTCTGGGGCCAACGTCCTGACTTTC. It is translated as CASSVTGGPSGANVLTF.

This clonotype has just a few counts. The V gene is TRBV12-3 or TRBV12-4, the J gene TRBJ2-7; D is possibly TRBD1 or TRBD2 (5 bases each). This CDR3 has 12 amino acids. Trimming removed 7 bases from V and 5 bases from J, with 12 bases in between. CDR3 protein: CASTTGLDEQYF. The CDR3, as DNA: TGTGCCAGCACAACAGGACTGGACGAGCAGTACTTC.

Ten or more counts support this clonotype. The chain recombines TRBV2 with TRBJ2-1; D tentatively reads TRBD1 or TRBD2 (6 bases each). The V end lost 2 bases, the J end lost 3 bases, and 11 bases lay between the germline ends. The CDR3 spans 15 residues. In germline, CDR1 is SNHLY, CDR2 FYNNEI. The CDR3 protein is CASSESGDNYNEQFF. Written as DNA, the CDR3 is TGTGCCAGCAGTGAATCGGGGGACAACTACAATGAGCAGTTCTTC.

V usage is TRBV4-1 and J usage is TRBJ2-7; no clear D gene. Germline V CDR1 and CDR2: MGHRA, YSYEKL. The CDR3 has 13 residues. V was cut by 2 bases and J by 2 bases, with 7 bases left in between. CDR3 sequence: CASSQRLPYEQYF. CDR3 coding DNA: TGCGCCAGCAGCCAAAGGTTGCCCTACGAGCAGTACTTC.

This clonotype has only a few counts. This chain connects TRBV5-1 to TRBJ1-1; 7 bases line up with TRBD1. The CDR3 totals 12 residues. J gave up 11 bases and V 0 bases, and 4 bases lay outside the gene matches. In germline, CDR1 is SGHRS, CDR2 YFSETQ. Written as DNA, the CDR3 is TGCGCCAGCAGCTTGGAGGAGGGGGCTGCTTTCTTT. Translation: CASSLEEGAAFF.

The CDR3 loop is CASSGTSGGHQPQHF. CDR3 coding DNA: TGTGCCAGCAGTGGGACCTCAGGGGGCCACCAGCCCCAGCATTTT. This chain joins TRBV25-1 and TRBJ1-5; 8 bases agree with TRBD1. With 4 bases clipped from V and 7 bases from J, the junction kept 9 bases outside the gene matches. Germline CDR1 reads MGHDK; CDR2 reads SYGVNS. The CDR3 extends over 15 amino acids.

The chain joins TRBV19 to TRBJ1-3; D not certain. From germline, CDR1 is LNHDA and CDR2 SQIVND (reference sequence). This CDR3 has 13 amino acids. V was clipped by 5 bases and J by 2 bases, with 7 bases between them. The DNA for the CDR3 is TGTGCCAGTAGTTTCACAACTGGAAACACCATATATTTT. Protein product: CASSFTTGNTIYF.